The 32 T cell receptor beta chains presented below share a single source sample, sequenced in a study of blood T cell repertoires in COVID-19. Profiled with immunoSEQ multiplex PCR; TCRdb holds only in-frame clones, not every one. Here the sample spans over 200,000 clones, about 80% being singletons. Sequencing input: peripheral blood. The origin of the receptors is a woman aged 35 to 49 with active or convalescent COVID-19.

The CDR3 nucleotides are TGTGCCACCAGTGTTAGGACAGAACTGTCAGATACGCAGTATTTT. Protein sequence: CATSVRTELSDTQYF. This chain connects TRBV24-1 to TRBJ2-3, with a weak D call TRBD1 (6 bases). The germline V and J ends were trimmed by 5 bases and 4 bases, with 15 bases remaining between them. From germline, CDR1 is KGHDR and CDR2 SFDVKD. The CDR3 is 15 amino acids.

This clone was detected once. The rearrangement links TRBV30 to TRBJ2-1; no firm D call. This CDR3 has 14 amino acids. The ends were cut back, 4 bases at V and 4 bases at J, with 14 bases in the middle. Germline-derived CDR1 and CDR2 are GTSNPN and SVGIG (reference sequence). This chain's CDR3 is CAWNFGAVYNEQFF. CDR3 coding DNA: TGTGCCTGGAATTTTGGCGCGGTATACAATGAGCAGTTCTTC.

The chain couples TRBV6-5 to TRBJ2-1; D may be TRBD2 (5 bases). V shed 0 bases and J shed 9 bases, with 9 bases lying between them. This CDR3 spans 13 amino acids. Germline V CDR1 and CDR2: MNHEY, SVGAGI. Here the CDR3 reads CASSYSRELEQFF. The CDR3 DNA is TGTGCCAGCAGTTACTCTAGGGAGCTTGAGCAGTTCTTC.

This chain joins TRBV7-3 and TRBJ2-3; tentative D call: TRBD2 (6 bases). CDR1 and CDR2 (germline): SGHTA, FQGTGA. The CDR3 runs 13 residues. With 5 bases removed from V and 2 bases from J, the gap between germline ends came to 8 bases. As DNA, the CDR3 is TGTGCCAGCAGCCGCGGGATCACAGATACGCAGTATTTT. This gives the protein CASSRGITDTQYF. The complete variable domain, with remaining parts taken from reference TRBV7-3 and TRBJ2-3, reads GAGVSQTPSNKVTEKGKYVELRCDPISGHTALYWYRQSLGQGPEFLIYFQGTGAADDSGLPNDRFFAVRPEGSVSTLKIQRTERGDSAVYLCASSRGITDTQYFGPGTRLTVL.

CDR3 coding DNA: TGTGCCAGCAGCTTAAAGTGGGGGGTCCGCACAGATACGCAGTATTTT. Translated: CASSLKWGVRTDTQYF. This rearrangement joins TRBV7-2 to TRBJ2-3, with a tentative D call TRBD2 (6 bases). The germline CDR1 and CDR2 sequences are SGHTA and FQGNSA. Trimming cost V 2 bases and J 1 base, with 13 bases left between them. The CDR3 consists of 16 residues.

In DNA, the CDR3 is TGTGCCAGCAGCCCCACCGGAGGGGGCAATCAGCCCCAGCATTTT. Its translation is CASSPTGGGNQPQHF. This rearrangement joins TRBV6-2 or TRBV6-3 to TRBJ1-5; tentative D call: TRBD1 (5 bases). Germline CDR1 reads MNHEY; CDR2 reads SVGEGT. Trimming removed 6 bases from V and 2 bases from J, with 14 bases in between. The CDR3 runs to 15 residues.

This clone was detected once. The V call is TRBV4-1, the J call TRBJ1-6, with D uncertain. The V end lost 2 bases, the J end lost 5 bases, and 16 bases lay between the germline ends. The length of the CDR3 is 17 residues. Germline CDR1 is MGHRA and CDR2 is YSYEKL. The CDR3 spells CASSQPREGRDNSPLHF. The CDR3 DNA follows: TGCGCCAGCAGCCAACCACGGGAGGGTCGGGATAATTCACCCCTCCACTTT.

This rearrangement joins TRBV28 to TRBJ1-2, with 8 bases matching TRBD1. Germline CDR1 and CDR2: MDHEN and SYDVKM. The junction had 6 bases not matched to a gene; V was cut back by 5 bases and J by 7 bases. The CDR3 totals 13 residues. CDR3 sequence reads: CASSLQGASGYTF. The CDR3 DNA reads TGTGCCAGCAGTCTCCAGGGGGCGTCTGGCTACACCTTC.

The rearrangement links TRBV24-1 to TRBJ1-5, with D maybe TRBD1 (6 bases). Germline-derived CDR1 and CDR2 are KGHDR and SFDVKD. V lost 5 bases and J lost 2, with 9 bases in between. CDR3 length equals 14 residues. The CDR3 region is CATSGTEGNQPQHF. CDR3 nucleotides: TGTGCCACCAGTGGGACAGAGGGCAATCAGCCCCAGCATTTT.

The count of this clone is one. The J gene is TRBJ2-3, the V gene TRBV5-1, with D possibly being TRBD1 (5 bases). The CDR3 length is 15 residues. Germline V gene sequence: CDR1 SGHRS, CDR2 YFSETQ. V dropped 0 bases and J dropped 2 bases, with 10 bases sitting between them. In DNA form, the CDR3 reads TGCGCCAGCAGCTTGGGTGTGGGGCTCACAGATACGCAGTATTTT. Protein: CASSLGVGLTDTQYF.

The rearrangement links TRBV5-1 to TRBJ2-5; TRBD1 is a possible D gene (6 bases). Germline values: CDR1 SGHRS, CDR2 YFSETQ. This CDR3 has 14 amino acids. The germline V and J ends were trimmed by 0 bases and 2 bases, with 8 bases remaining between them. In DNA form, the CDR3 reads TGCGCCAGCAGCTTGGAAGGACAGCAAGAGACCCAGTACTTC. It is translated as CASSLEGQQETQYF.

The chain joins TRBV5-1 to TRBJ1-1, with 9 nucleotides matching TRBD1. Per germline, CDR1 SGHRS and CDR2 YFSETQ. The CDR3 is 14 amino acids. V was pared by 4 bases and J by 1 base, with 2 bases of the junction left unmatched. DNA of the CDR3: TGCGCCAGCAGCACGGACAGGGGGAACACTGAAGCTTTCTTT. Protein sequence: CASSTDRGNTEAFF.

The chain joins TRBV4-2 to TRBJ1-5; D gene ambiguous. The CDR3 loop spans 14 amino acids. CDR1 is LGHNA and CDR2 is YNFKEQ in the germline V gene. Trimming removed 4 bases from V and 4 bases from J, with 11 bases in between. This chain's CDR3 is CASSLAGWNQPQHF. The DNA for the CDR3 is TGTGCCAGCAGCCTGGCGGGGTGGAATCAGCCCCAGCATTTT.

The chain employs TRBV29-1 and TRBJ1-5; 8 nucleotides line up with TRBD1. The V segment lost 6 bases and the J segment 4 bases; nucleotides outside the gene matches: 8. Germline lookup yields CDR1 SQVTM and CDR2 ANQGSEA. CDR3 size: 14 residues. CDR3 coding DNA: TGCAGCGTGGGAGGGACAGGCGGTAATCAGCCCCAGCATTTT. Translating it yields CSVGGTGGNQPQHF. The full variable domain, with the rest looked up from reference TRBV29-1 and TRBJ1-5, is SAVISQKPSRDICQRGTSLTIQCQVDSQVTMMFWYRQQPGQSLTLIATANQGSEATYESGFVIDKFPISRPNLTFSTLTVSNMSPEDSSIYLCSVGGTGGNQPQHFGDGTRLSIL.

J is TRBJ2-5 and V is TRBV5-4; D is ambiguous. The V and J ends lost 5 bases and 1 base respectively, with 3 bases between them. The length of the CDR3 is 11 residues. Germline V gene data show CDR1 as SGHNT and CDR2 as YYREEE (reference sequence). The CDR3 bases are TGTGCCAGCAGGGCCCAAGAGACCCAGTACTTC. It specifies CASRAQETQYF.

This clone was observed a single time. The chain employs TRBV6-5 and TRBJ1-2, with D possibly matching TRBD1 (5 bases). The germline V gene encodes CDR1 MNHEY and CDR2 SVGAGI. The CDR3 loop spans 15 amino acids. V was trimmed by 0 bases and J by 3 bases, leaving 11 bases between them. CDR3 protein: CASSYSFPGDYGYTF. DNA of the CDR3: TGTGCCAGCAGTTACTCGTTCCCGGGGGACTATGGCTACACCTTC.

This clone has only one observation. The V call is TRBV5-1, the J call TRBJ2-1, with 12 nucleotides matching TRBD2. Per the germline V gene, CDR1 is SGHRS and CDR2 is YFSETQ. The CDR3 covers 15 residues. Trimming at V came to 6 bases and at J to 4 bases, leaving 5 bases not matched to a gene. CDR3 sequence (DNA): TGCGCCAGCACCCCGACTAGCGGGGGTTACAATGAGCAGTTCTTC. Translated: CASTPTSGGYNEQFF. Complete variable domain (other parts from reference TRBV5-1 and TRBJ2-1): KAGVTQTPRYLIKTRGQQVTLSCSPISGHRSVSWYQQTPGQGLQFLFEYFSETQRNKGNFPGRFSGRQFSNSRSEMNVSTLELGDSALYLCASTPTSGGYNEQFFGPGTRLTVL.

The chain links TRBV6-6 to TRBJ1-4, with 9 bases that match TRBD1. Losses at the gene ends were 1 base for V and 7 bases for J; bases not matched to a gene: 4. Germline CDR1 and CDR2: MNHNY and SVGAGI (reference sequence). The CDR3 length is 15 residues. The CDR3 here is CASSYLDRGSEKLFF. The CDR3 coding sequence is TGTGCCAGCAGTTACTTGGACAGGGGAAGTGAAAAACTGTTTTTT.

The chain is built from TRBV5-3 and TRBJ2-1, with TRBD2 identical over 10 bases. TRBV5-3 is noted as an ORF with a role that remains uncertain. J gave up 4 bases and V 10 bases, and 11 bases lay outside the gene matches. This CDR3 comprises 15 residues. CDR3 residues: CARYSGRTFYNEQFF. The CDR3 DNA is TGTGCCCGTTATAGCGGGAGGACTTTTTACAATGAGCAGTTCTTC.

The chain has TRBV7-6 and TRBJ1-3; D is uncertain. Germline CDR1 SGHVS, CDR2 FNYEAQ. The CDR3 covers 16 residues. V lost 1 base to trimming and J lost 0 bases, with 10 bases between them. CDR3 coding DNA: TGTGCCAGCAGCTTAGAGCCTCTACGCTCTGGAAACACCATATATTTT. This codes for CASSLEPLRSGNTIYF.

The sample holds one count of this clone. The CDR3 loop is CASSYGQGPSYEQYF. For the CDR3, the DNA is TGTGCCAGCAGTTACGGACAGGGACCGTCCTACGAGCAGTACTTC. The genes are TRBV6-5 and TRBJ2-7; 8 positions agree with TRBD1. This CDR3 has 15 amino acids. V lost 2 bases, J lost 1 base, and 4 bases stayed unmatched. CDR1 and CDR2 (germline): MNHEY, SVGAGI.

The chain combines TRBV7-9 with TRBJ1-3; D is uncertain. V was cut by 5 bases and J by 0 bases, with 23 bases left in between. The CDR3 runs 19 residues. Germline CDR1 SEHNR, CDR2 FQNEAQ (reference sequence). CDR3 region: CASSPFYLYGPLSGNTIYF. CDR3 sequence (DNA): TGTGCCAGCAGCCCATTTTACCTTTATGGTCCACTCTCTGGAAACACCATATATTTT.

The rearrangement joins TRBV19 to TRBJ2-7, with D perhaps TRBD1 (6 bases). Deletions cut 3 bases from V and 6 bases from J, with 15 bases between. This CDR3 region has 14 residues. Germline V gene sequence: CDR1 LNHDA, CDR2 SQIVND (reference sequence). CDR3 nucleotide sequence: TGTGCCAGTAGTATCTTGGGACACTCAACCGAGCAGTACTTC. It codes for CASSILGHSTEQYF. The full variable domain, in which reference TRBV19 and TRBJ2-7 provide the parts outside the CDR3, is DGGITQSPKYLFRKEGQNVTLSCEQNLNHDAMYWYRQDPGQGLRLIYYSQIVNDFQKGDIAEGYSVSREKKESFPLTVTSAQKNPTAFYLCASSILGHSTEQYFGPGTRLTVT.

This rearrangement joins TRBV13 to TRBJ1-1; D may be TRBD1 (6 bases). Germline CDR1 PRHDT, CDR2 FYEKMQ (reference sequence). CDR3 size: 17 residues. The V end lost 0 bases, the J end lost 0 bases, and 14 bases lay between the germline ends. The CDR3 DNA follows: TGTGCCAGCAGCTTAGGCCCTATCGGGACATTGAACACTGAAGCTTTCTTT. Its translation: CASSLGPIGTLNTEAFF. The full variable domain, in which reference TRBV13 and TRBJ1-1 provide the parts outside the CDR3, is AAGVIQSPRHLIKEKRETATLKCYPIPRHDTVYWYQQGPGQDPQFLISFYEKMQSDKGSIPDRFSAQQFSDYHSELNMSSLELGDSALYFCASSLGPIGTLNTEAFFGQGTRLTVV.

This clone was detected once. J is TRBJ1-1 and V is TRBV28; D is undetermined. Trimming left V 4 bases short and J 0 bases short, with 12 bases between. Germline CDR1 and CDR2: MDHEN and SYDVKM. The CDR3 is 15 amino acids. CDR3 protein: CASSWRRLMNTEAFF. The CDR3 DNA is TGTGCCAGCAGTTGGCGGCGATTGATGAACACTGAAGCTTTCTTT.

The chain is built from TRBV5-4 and TRBJ1-2, with 7 bases that match TRBD1. The length of the CDR3 is 15 residues. V lost 0 bases, J lost 6 bases, and 8 bases stayed unmatched. CDR1 and CDR2 (germline): SGHNT, YYREEE (reference sequence). CDR3 bases: TGTGCCAGCAGCTTGGACAGGGGAACCGGCAATGGCTACACCTTC. It specifies CASSLDRGTGNGYTF.

This clone was seen a few times. V and J are TRBV5-5 and TRBJ2-3; 9 nucleotides line up with TRBD1. The V segment lost 3 bases and the J segment 3 bases; nucleotides outside the gene matches: 5. Germline CDR1 is SGHKS and CDR2 is YYEKEE (reference sequence). The CDR3 spans 15 residues. CDR3 region: CASSSPTGGTDTQYF. The CDR3 DNA reads TGTGCCAGCAGCTCCCCGACAGGGGGAACAGATACGCAGTATTTT. Variable domain in full (rest from reference TRBV5-5 and TRBJ2-3): DAGVTQSPTHLIKTRGQQVTLRCSPISGHKSVSWYQQVLGQGPQFIFQYYEKEERGRGNFPDRFSARQFPNYSSELNVNALLLGDSALYLCASSSPTGGTDTQYFGPGTRLTVL.

J is TRBJ1-1 and V is TRBV28; D is perhaps TRBD1 (5 bases). The CDR3 is 16 residues long. V lost 4 bases, J lost 0 bases, and 15 bases lay in between. Looked up from germline, CDR1 is MDHEN and CDR2 is SYDVKM. CDR3 sequence reads: CASSSSYRRLNTEAFF. The CDR3 region has the DNA TGTGCCAGCAGTTCATCCTACAGGAGATTGAACACTGAAGCTTTCTTT.

The rearrangement links TRBV9 to TRBJ1-5; no firm D call. V gave up 3 bases and J gave up 7 bases, with 14 bases separating them. The CDR3 is made up of 14 amino acids. CDR1 is SGDLS, CDR2 YYNGEE, per germline. The CDR3 spells CASSAVAVSQPQHF. The CDR3 DNA reads as TGTGCCAGCAGCGCAGTGGCGGTAAGCCAGCCCCAGCATTTT.

CDR3 coding DNA: TGTGCCAGCAGTGATCAGGGGGTAGGTAATTCACCCCTCCACTTT. This encodes CASSDQGVGNSPLHF. The gene calls are TRBV2 and TRBJ1-6; 7 bases agree with TRBD1. Germline loops: CDR1 SNHLY, CDR2 FYNNEI. CDR3 size: 15 residues. Losses at the gene ends were 3 bases for V and 6 bases for J; bases not matched to a gene: 5.

This chain connects TRBV24-1 to TRBJ2-3; 7 bases map to TRBD1. V dropped 3 bases and J dropped 6; count of bases not matched to a gene: 11. The CDR3 runs to 16 residues. Germline CDR1 is KGHDR and CDR2 is SFDVKD. The CDR3 region is CATSDRKDRKGDTQYF. The CDR3 DNA reads TGTGCCACCAGTGATAGAAAGGACAGGAAGGGGGATACGCAGTATTTT.

V and J are TRBV7-3 and TRBJ2-3, with TRBD1 as a possible D gene (6 bases). The CDR3 extends over 14 amino acids. Per germline, CDR1 SGHTA and CDR2 FQGTGA. Trimming removed 5 bases at V and 3 bases at J, with 12 bases between. The CDR3 coding sequence is TGTGCCAGCAGCGTTGAGGGGGTTACAGATACGCAGTATTTT. Amino acids: CASSVEGVTDTQYF.